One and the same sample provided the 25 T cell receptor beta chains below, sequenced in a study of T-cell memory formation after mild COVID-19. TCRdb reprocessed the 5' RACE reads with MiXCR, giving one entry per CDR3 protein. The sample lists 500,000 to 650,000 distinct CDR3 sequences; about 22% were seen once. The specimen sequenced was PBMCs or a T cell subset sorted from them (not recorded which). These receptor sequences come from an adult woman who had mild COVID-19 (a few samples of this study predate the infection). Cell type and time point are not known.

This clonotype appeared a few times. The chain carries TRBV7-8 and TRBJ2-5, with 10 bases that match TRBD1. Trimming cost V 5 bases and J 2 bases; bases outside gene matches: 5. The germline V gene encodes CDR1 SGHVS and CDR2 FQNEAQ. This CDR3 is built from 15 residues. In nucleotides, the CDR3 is TGTGCCAGCAGCCCGACAGGGGGCTCACAAGAGACCCAGTACTTC. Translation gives CASSPTGGSQETQYF.

The CDR3 loop is CASSSHRGIGDYGYTF. Written as DNA, the CDR3 is TGTGCCAGCAGCTCCCACAGGGGAATAGGTGACTATGGCTACACCTTC. The rearrangement links TRBV7-9 to TRBJ1-2, with TRBD1 identical over 7 bases. V trimming: 4 bases; J trimming: 3 bases; junction bases outside the gene matches: 11. Germline CDR1 is SEHNR and CDR2 is FQNEAQ (reference sequence). CDR3 length equals 16 residues.

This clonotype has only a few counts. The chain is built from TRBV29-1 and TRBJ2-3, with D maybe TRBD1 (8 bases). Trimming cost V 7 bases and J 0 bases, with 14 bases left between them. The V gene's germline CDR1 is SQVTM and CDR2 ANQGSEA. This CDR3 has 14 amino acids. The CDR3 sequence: CSATGGASTDTQYF. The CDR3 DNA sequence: TGCAGCGCAACAGGGGGGGCTAGCACAGATACGCAGTATTTT.

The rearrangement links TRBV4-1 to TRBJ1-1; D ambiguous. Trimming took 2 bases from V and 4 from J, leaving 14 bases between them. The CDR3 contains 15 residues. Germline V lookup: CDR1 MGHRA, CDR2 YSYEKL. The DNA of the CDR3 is TGCGCCAGCAGCCAATCCTGGATCCCAGGCACTGAAGCTTTCTTT. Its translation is CASSQSWIPGTEAFF.

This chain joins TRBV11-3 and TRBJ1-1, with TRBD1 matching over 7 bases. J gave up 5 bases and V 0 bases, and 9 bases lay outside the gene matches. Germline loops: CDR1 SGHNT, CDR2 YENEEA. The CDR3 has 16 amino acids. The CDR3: CASSLDSGGGLTEAFF. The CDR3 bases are TGTGCCAGCAGCTTAGATTCCGGAGGGGGCCTGACTGAAGCTTTCTTT.

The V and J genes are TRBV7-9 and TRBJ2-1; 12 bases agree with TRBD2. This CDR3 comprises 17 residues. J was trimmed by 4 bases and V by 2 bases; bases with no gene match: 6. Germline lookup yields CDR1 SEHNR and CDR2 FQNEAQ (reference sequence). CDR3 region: CASSLLASGRVYNEQFF. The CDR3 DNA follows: TGTGCCAGCAGCTTATTGGCTAGCGGGAGGGTGTACAATGAGCAGTTCTTC.

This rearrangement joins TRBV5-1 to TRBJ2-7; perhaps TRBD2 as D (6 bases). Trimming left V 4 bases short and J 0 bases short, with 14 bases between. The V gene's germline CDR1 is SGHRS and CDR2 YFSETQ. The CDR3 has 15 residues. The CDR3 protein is CASSPTGTYSYEQYF. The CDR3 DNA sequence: TGCGCCAGCAGCCCCACCGGGACTTACTCCTACGAGCAGTACTTC.

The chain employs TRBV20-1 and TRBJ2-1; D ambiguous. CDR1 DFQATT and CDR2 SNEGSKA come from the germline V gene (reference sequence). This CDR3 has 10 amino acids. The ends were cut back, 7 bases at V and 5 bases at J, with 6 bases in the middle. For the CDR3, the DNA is TGCAGTGTCGGCCACAATGAGCAGTTCTTC. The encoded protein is CSVGHNEQFF.

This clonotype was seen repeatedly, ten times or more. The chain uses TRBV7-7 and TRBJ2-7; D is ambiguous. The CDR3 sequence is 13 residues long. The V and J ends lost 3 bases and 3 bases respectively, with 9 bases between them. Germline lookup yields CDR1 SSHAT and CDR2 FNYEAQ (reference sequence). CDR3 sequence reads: CASSLSRDYEQYF. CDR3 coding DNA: TGTGCCAGCAGCTTGTCCCGCGACTACGAGCAGTACTTC.

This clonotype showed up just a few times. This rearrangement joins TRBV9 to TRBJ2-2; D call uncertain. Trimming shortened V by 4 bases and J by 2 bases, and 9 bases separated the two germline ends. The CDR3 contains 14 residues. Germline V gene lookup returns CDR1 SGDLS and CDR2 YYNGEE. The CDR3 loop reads CASSPQPNTGELFF. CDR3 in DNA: TGTGCCAGCAGCCCACAGCCCAACACCGGGGAGCTGTTTTTT.

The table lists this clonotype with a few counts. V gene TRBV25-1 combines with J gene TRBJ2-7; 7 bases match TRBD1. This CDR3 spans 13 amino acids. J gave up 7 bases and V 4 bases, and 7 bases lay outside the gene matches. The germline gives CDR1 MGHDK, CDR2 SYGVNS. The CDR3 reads CASSASTGSEQYF. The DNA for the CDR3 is TGTGCCAGCAGTGCATCGACAGGGAGTGAGCAGTACTTC.

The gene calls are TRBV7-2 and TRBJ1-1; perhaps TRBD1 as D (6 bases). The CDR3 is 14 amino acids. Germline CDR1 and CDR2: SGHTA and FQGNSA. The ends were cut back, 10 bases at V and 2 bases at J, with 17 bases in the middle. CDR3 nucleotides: TGTGCCAACCGAAGACAGGCGGTCAACACTGAAGCTTTCTTT. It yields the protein CANRRQAVNTEAFF.

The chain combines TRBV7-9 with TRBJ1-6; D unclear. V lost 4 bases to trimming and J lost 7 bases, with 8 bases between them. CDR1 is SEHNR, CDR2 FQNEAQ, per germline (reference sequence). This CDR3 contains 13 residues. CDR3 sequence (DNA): TGTGCCAGCAGCTCCAGACTGAATTCACCCCTCCACTTT. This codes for CASSSRLNSPLHF.

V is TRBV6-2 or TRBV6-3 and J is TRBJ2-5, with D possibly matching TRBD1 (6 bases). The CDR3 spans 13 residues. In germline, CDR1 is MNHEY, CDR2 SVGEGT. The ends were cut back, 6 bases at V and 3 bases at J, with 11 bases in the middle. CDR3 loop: CASREQGEETQYF. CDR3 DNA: TGTGCCAGCAGAGAACAGGGAGAAGAGACCCAGTACTTC.

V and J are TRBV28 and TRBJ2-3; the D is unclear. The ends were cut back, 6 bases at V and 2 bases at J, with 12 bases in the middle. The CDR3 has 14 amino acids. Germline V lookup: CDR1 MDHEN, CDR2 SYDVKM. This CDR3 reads CASRVSSPTDTQYF. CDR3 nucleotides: TGTGCCAGCAGGGTTTCCAGCCCCACAGATACGCAGTATTTT.

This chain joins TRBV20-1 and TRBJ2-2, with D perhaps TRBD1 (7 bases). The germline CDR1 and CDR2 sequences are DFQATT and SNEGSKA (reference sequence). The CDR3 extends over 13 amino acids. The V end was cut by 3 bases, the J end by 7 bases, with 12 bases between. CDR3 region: CSARTGRDGELFF. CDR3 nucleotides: TGCAGTGCTAGGACAGGGCGGGACGGGGAGCTGTTTTTT.

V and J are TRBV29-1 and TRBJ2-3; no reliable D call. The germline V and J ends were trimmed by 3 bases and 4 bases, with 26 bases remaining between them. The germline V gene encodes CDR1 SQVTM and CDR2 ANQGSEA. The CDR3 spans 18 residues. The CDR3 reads CSVEGNPGPPIEADTQYF. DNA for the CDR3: TGCAGCGTTGAGGGTAACCCGGGCCCCCCAATTGAGGCAGATACGCAGTATTTT.

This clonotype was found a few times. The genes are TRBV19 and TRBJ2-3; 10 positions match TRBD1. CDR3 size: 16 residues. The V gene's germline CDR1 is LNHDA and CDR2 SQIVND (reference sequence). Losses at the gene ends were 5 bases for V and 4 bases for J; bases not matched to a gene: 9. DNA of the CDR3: TGTGCCAGTAGTCTCACGGGGGACAGGGGTGCAGATACGCAGTATTTT. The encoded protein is CASSLTGDRGADTQYF.

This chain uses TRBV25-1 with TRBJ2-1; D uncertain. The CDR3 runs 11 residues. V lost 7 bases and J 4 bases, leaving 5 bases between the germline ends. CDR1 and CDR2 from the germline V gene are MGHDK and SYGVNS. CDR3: CASMWYNEQFF. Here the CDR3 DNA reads TGTGCCAGCATGTGGTACAATGAGCAGTTCTTC.

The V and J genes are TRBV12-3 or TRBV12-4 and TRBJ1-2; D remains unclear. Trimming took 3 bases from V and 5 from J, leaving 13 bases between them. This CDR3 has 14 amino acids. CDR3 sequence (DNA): TGTGCCAGCAGTTTCGCCCGACGGAAGTATGGCTACACCTTC. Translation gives CASSFARRKYGYTF.

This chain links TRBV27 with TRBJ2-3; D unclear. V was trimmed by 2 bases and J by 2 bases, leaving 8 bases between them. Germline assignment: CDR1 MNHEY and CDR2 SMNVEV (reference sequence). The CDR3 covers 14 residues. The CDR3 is CASSLPDHTDTQYF. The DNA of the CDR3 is TGTGCCAGCAGTTTACCCGACCACACAGATACGCAGTATTTT.

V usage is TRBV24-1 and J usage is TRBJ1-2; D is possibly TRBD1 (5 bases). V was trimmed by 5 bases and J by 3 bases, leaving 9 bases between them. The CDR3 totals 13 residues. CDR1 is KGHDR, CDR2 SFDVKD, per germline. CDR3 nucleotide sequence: TGTGCCACCAGTGCCGGCAGGGACTATGGCTACACCTTC. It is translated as CATSAGRDYGYTF.

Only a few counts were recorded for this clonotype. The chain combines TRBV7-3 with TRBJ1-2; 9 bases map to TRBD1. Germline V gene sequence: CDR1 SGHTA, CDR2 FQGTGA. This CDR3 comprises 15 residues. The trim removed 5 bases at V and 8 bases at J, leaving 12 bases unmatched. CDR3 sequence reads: CASSPTGTGLGGYTF. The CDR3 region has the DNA TGTGCCAGCAGCCCTACCGGGACAGGGCTCGGGGGCTACACCTTC.

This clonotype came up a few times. The CDR3 sequence: CASSYDGPSSYNEQFF. CDR3 DNA sequence: TGTGCCAGCAGTTACGACGGGCCCAGCTCCTACAATGAGCAGTTCTTC. This rearrangement joins TRBV6-5 to TRBJ2-1; D unresolved. Looked up from germline, CDR1 is MNHEY and CDR2 is SVGAGI. V lost 2 bases and J 0 bases, leaving 11 bases between the germline ends. The CDR3 has 16 residues.

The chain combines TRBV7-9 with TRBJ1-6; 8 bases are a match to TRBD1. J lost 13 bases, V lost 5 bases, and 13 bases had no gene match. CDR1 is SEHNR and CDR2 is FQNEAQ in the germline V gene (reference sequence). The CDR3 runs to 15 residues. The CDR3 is CASSQPGQAVVPLHF. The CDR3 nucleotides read TGTGCCAGCAGCCAGCCGGGACAGGCCGTAGTTCCCCTCCACTTT.